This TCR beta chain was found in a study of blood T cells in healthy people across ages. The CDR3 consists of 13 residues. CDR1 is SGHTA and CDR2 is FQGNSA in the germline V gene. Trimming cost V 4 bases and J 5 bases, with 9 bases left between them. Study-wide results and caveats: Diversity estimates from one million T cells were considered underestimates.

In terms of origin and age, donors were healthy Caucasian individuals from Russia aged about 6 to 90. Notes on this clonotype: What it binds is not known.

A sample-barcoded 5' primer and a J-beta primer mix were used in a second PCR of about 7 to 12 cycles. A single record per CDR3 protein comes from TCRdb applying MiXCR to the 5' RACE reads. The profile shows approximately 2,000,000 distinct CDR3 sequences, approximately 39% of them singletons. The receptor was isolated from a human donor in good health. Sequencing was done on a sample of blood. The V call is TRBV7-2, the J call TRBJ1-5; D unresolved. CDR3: CASSSRQDQPQHF. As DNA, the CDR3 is TGTGCCAGCAGCTCCCGCCAGGATCAGCCCCAGCATTTT.